The clone carrying this T cell receptor beta chain was recorded only once. Its antigen is not known. Next came a second PCR, run for roughly 6 to 11 cycles, which used a sample-barcoded 5' primer along with a J-beta primer mix. A tag from a template-switch adaptor with 12 random nucleotides marked each cDNA molecule. TCRdb fed the 5' RACE reads into MiXCR, producing one record per CDR3 protein. This sample carries approximately 730,000 distinct CDR3 sequences, 35% to 45% of them seen once, and the ten largest clones take 20% to 25%. Donation came from healthy Caucasian individuals in Russia who were aged roughly 6 to 95. Unmatched junction bases numbered 13, after V lost 5 bases and J lost 7 bases. The CDR3 is 15 amino acids. Per germline, CDR1 DFQATT and CDR2 SNEGSKA (reference sequence). This entry is derived from a study of blood T cells in healthy people across ages. Study conclusions and caveats: Naive and antigen-experienced cells could not be conclusively compared, given unsorted PBMCs. Diversity figures derived from one million T cells were judged to underestimate the true value.

This rearrangement joins TRBV20-1 to TRBJ1-4; the match to TRBD1 covers 7 bases. This TCR came from a woman aged 55-75 years in good health. The sample taken for sequencing was blood. The CDR3 DNA reads as TGCAGTGCTCGAGCGACAGGGTGGGGGCCTGAAAAACTGTTTTTT. This gives the protein CSARATGWGPEKLFF.